This is a list of T cell receptor beta chains from one sample in a study of CD8+ T cells in alopecia areata. Repertoires were generated with immunoSEQ multiplex PCR, while TCRdb's copy carries only in-frame clones and drops some. The repertoire holds some 190,000 clones, with approximately 61% as singletons. The sequencing here drew on CD4+ T cells sorted from blood, taken at week 24, from a patient treated with tofacitinib. The receptor source for this set is a human donor with alopecia areata. Each CDR3 is given with its conserved first and last residue. A D gene is named only where the DNA matches it firmly. Size is omitted from some rows. Given values are once, few, many or a class for expanded clones.

v_call,d_call,j_call,clone_size,cdr3_nt,cdr3_aa
TRBV29-1,TRBD2,TRBJ2-3,NA,TGCAGCGTCCCCAAGCGGGGTCGGGATACGCAGTATTTT,CSVPKRGRDTQYF
TRBV30,NA,TRBJ1-2,NA,TGTGCCTGGAGTACGAGTTACCGACCGGACTATGGCTACACCTTC,CAWSTSYRPDYGYTF
TRBV4-3,NA,TRBJ2-3,many,TGCGCCAGCAGCCAAGACAGGGGATCGCAGTATTTT,CASSQDRGSQYF
TRBV5-6,NA,TRBJ2-6,NA,TGTGCCAGCAGCTTGACAGGGTCTGGGGCCAACGTCCTGACTTTC,CASSLTGSGANVLTF
TRBV4-3,NA,TRBJ1-6,NA,TGCGCCAGCAGCCAAGACATTATGACTCGATCACCCCTCCACTTT,CASSQDIMTRSPLHF
TRBV19,NA,TRBJ2-2,few,TGTGCCAGTAGTATAGTAGCTTACACCGGGGAGCTGTTTTTT,CASSIVAYTGELFF
TRBV29-1,TRBD1,TRBJ1-2,NA,TGCAGCGCATCTCCGCAAATGGGGGGACAGGGCTCGATAGTGGATGGCTACACCTTC,CSASPQMGGQGSIVDGYTF
TRBV9,NA,TRBJ2-7,NA,TGTGCCAGCAGCCCTGGCGGCTCCTACGAGCAGTACTTC,CASSPGGSYEQYF
TRBV13,NA,TRBJ1-1,NA,TGTGCCAGCAGGGGCACGGGGGGGTGGACTGAAGCTTTCTTT,CASRGTGGWTEAFF
TRBV4-3,NA,TRBJ2-1,NA,TGCGCCAGCAGCCAAGATTCAGGGCGATCTTTCAATGAGCAGTTCTTC,CASSQDSGRSFNEQFF
TRBV5-1,TRBD1,TRBJ2-6,NA,TGCGCCAGCAGCTTGCAGGGGGCGGGGGCCAACGTCCTGACTTTC,CASSLQGAGANVLTF